The clone carrying this T cell receptor (beta chain) was counted ten times or more. What it binds is unknown. Per the germline V gene, CDR1 is MDHEN and CDR2 is SYDVKM. The CDR3 contains 15 residues. Trimming removed 7 bases from V and 6 bases from J; junction bases left unmatched: 12. The sample comes from a study of T cell repertoires in cytomegalovirus infection. Whole-study context: CMV infection plus the matching HLA type was flagged by public TCR beta signatures.

Study results and caveats: HLA-C-restricted CMV-specific TCR beta clonotypes prevailed in the ex vivo response. People with CMV and the relevant HLA were identified by cumulative public TCR beta family frequency.

TCRdb ran MiXCR on the reads and lists one entry per CDR3 protein. The sample has 450,000 to 600,000 distinct CDR3 sequences, approximately 10% seen once. This clonotype was obtained from a human donor in good health (CMV status not recorded). Some clones in this sample may be carry-over from other donors' samples. What was sequenced was PBMCs. This rearrangement joins TRBV28 to TRBJ1-5; 7 bases match TRBD1. CDR3 bases: TGTGCCAGCACTACAGGGGACCAAGTTAGTCAGCCCCAGCATTTT. This sequence encodes CASTTGDQVSQPQHF.